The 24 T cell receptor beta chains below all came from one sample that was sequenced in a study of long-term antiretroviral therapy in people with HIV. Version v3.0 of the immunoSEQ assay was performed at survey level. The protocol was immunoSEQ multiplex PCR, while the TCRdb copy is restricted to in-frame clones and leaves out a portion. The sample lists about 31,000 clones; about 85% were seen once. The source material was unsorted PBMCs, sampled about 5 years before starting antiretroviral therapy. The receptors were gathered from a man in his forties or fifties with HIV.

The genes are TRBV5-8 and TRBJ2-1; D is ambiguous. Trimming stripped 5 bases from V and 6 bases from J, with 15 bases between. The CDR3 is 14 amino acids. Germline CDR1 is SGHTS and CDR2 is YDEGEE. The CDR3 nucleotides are TGTGCCAGCAGGGAACCGGGCCCTGCCAATGAGCAGTTCTTC. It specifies CASREPGPANEQFF.

The CDR3 DNA reads as TGTGCCAGTAGTCCTCGACCCCAAGCGGGGGGCACAGATACGCAGTATTTT. Its translation is CASSPRPQAGGTDTQYF. V gene TRBV19 combines with J gene TRBJ2-3, with TRBD2 identical over 8 bases. The CDR3 totals 17 residues. Trimming at V came to 5 bases and at J to 1 base, leaving 11 bases not matched to a gene. The germline gives CDR1 LNHDA, CDR2 SQIVND (reference sequence).

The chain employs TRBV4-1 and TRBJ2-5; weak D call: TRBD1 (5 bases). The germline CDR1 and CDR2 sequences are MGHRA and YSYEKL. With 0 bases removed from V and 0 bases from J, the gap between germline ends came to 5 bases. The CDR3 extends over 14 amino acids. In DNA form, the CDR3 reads TGCGCCAGCAGCCAAGACAGGGACCAAGAGACCCAGTACTTC. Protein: CASSQDRDQETQYF.

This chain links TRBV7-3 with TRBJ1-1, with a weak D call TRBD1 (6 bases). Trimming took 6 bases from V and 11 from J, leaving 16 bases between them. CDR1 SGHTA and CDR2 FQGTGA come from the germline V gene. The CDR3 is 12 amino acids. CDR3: CASSKGGELAFF. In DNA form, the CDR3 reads TGTGCCAGCAGTAAGGGGGGGGAGTTGGCTTTCTTT.

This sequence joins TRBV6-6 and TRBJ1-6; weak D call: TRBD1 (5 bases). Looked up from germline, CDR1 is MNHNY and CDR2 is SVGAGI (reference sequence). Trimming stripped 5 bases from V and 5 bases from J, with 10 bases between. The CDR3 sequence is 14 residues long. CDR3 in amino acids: CASSHGAHNSPLHF. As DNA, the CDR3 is TGTGCCAGCAGTCACGGGGCCCATAATTCACCCCTCCACTTT.

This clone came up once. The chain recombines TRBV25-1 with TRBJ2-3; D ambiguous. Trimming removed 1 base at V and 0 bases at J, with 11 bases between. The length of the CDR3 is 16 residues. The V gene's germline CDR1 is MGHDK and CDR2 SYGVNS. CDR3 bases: TGTGCCAGCAGTGAATTCGGTGGTAGAAGCACAGATACGCAGTATTTT. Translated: CASSEFGGRSTDTQYF.

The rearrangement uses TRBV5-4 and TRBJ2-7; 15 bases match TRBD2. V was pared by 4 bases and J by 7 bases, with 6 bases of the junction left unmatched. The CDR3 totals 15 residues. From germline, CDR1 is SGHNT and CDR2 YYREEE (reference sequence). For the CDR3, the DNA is TGTGCCAGCAGCCAGGGACTAGCGGGGGGAAGAGAGCAGTACTTC. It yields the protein CASSQGLAGGREQYF.

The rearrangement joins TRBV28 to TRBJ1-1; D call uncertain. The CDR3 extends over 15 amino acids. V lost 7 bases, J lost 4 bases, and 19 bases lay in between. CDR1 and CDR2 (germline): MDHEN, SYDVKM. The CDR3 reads CASMAGSRSTTEAFF. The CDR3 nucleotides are TGTGCCAGCATGGCGGGCTCAAGGTCAACCACTGAAGCTTTCTTT.

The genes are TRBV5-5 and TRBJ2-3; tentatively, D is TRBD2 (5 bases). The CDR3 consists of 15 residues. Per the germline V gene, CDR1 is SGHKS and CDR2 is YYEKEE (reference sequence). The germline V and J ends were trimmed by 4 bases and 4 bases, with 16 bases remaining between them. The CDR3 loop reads CASSPSGVGADTQYF. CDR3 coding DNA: TGTGCCAGCAGCCCTTCCGGGGTTGGCGCAGATACGCAGTATTTT.

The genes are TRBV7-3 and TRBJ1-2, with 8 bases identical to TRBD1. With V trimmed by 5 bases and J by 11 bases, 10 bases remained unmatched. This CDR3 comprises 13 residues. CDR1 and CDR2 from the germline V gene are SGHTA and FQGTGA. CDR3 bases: TGTGCCAGCAGCCATACAGGGGGGGGGACGTACACCTTC. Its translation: CASSHTGGGTYTF.

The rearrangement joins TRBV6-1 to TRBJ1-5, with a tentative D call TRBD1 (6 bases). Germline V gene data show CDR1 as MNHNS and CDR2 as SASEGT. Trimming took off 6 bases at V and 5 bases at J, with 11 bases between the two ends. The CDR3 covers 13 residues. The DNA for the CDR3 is TGTGCCAGCAGCCTCGAGGGGGATCAGCCCCAGCATTTT. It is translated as CASSLEGDQPQHF.

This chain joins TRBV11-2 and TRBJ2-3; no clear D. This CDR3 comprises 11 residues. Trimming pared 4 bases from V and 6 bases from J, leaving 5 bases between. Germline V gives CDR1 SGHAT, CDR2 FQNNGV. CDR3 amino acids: CASSSLDTQYF. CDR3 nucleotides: TGTGCCAGCAGCTCCCTGGATACGCAGTATTTT. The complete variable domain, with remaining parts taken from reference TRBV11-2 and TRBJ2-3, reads EAGVAQSPRYKIIEKRQSVAFWCNPISGHATLYWYQQILGQGPKLLIQFQNNGVVDDSQLPKDRFSAERLKGVDSTLKIQPAKLEDSAVYLCASSSLDTQYFGPGTRLTVL.

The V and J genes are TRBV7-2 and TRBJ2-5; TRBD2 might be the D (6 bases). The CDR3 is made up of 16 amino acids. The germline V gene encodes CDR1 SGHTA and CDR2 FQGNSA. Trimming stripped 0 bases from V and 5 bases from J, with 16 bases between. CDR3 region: CASSLAAGTPGETQYF. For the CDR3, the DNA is TGTGCCAGCAGCTTAGCAGCAGGGACTCCTGGGGAGACCCAGTACTTC. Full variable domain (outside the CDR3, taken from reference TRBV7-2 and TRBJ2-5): GAGVSQSPSNKVTEKGKDVELRCDPISGHTALYWYRQSLGQGLEFLIYFQGNSAPDKSGLPSDRFSAERTGGSVSTLTIQRTQQEDSAVYLCASSLAAGTPGETQYFGPGTRLLVL.

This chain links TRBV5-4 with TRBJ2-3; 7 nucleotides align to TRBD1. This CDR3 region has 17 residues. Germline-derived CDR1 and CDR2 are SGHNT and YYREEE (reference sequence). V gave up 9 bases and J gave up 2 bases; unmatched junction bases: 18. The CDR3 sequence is CATHGTAVVRTTDTQYF. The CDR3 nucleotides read TGTGCCACCCACGGGACAGCCGTTGTGAGAACCACAGATACGCAGTATTTT. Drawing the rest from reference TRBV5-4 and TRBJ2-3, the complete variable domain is ETGVTQSPTHLIKTRGQQVTLRCSSQSGHNTVSWYQQALGQGPQFIFQYYREEENGRGNFPPRFSGLQFPNYSSELNVNALELDDSALYLCATHGTAVVRTTDTQYFGPGTRLTVL.

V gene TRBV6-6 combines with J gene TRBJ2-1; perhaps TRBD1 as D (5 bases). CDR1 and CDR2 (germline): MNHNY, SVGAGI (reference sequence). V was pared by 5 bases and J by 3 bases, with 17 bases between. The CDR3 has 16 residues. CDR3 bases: TGTGCCAGCAGTGGTTTGGGGCTTCTAAACTACAATGAGCAGTTCTTC. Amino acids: CASSGLGLLNYNEQFF.

The CDR3 bases are TGTGCCAGCTCACCGGGGACAGGGAATGAAAAACTGTTTTTT. It translates to CASSPGTGNEKLFF. The chain recombines TRBV18 with TRBJ1-4, with 9 bases fitting TRBD1. CDR1 is KGHSH and CDR2 is LQKENI in the germline V gene. Losses at the gene ends were 3 bases for V and 5 bases for J; bases not matched to a gene: 1. This CDR3 contains 14 residues.

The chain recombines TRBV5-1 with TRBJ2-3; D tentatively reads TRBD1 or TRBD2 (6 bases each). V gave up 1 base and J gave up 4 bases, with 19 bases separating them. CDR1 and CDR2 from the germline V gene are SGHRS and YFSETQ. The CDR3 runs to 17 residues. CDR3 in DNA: TGCGCCAGCAGCTTGCGGGGGACATTGGGGATTTCAGATACGCAGTATTTT. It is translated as CASSLRGTLGISDTQYF.

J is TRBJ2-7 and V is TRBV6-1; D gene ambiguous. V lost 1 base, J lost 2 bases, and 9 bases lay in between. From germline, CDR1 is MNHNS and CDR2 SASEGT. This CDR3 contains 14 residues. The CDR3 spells CASSEVTPPYEQYF. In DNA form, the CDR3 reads TGTGCCAGCAGTGAAGTTACGCCTCCCTACGAGCAGTACTTC.

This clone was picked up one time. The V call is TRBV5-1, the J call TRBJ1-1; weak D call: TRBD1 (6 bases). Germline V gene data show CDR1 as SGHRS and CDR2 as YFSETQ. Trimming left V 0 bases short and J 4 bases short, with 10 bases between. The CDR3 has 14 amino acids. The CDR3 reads CASSLGGLGTEAFF. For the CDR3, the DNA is TGCGCCAGCAGCTTGGGGGGGCTGGGCACTGAAGCTTTCTTT.

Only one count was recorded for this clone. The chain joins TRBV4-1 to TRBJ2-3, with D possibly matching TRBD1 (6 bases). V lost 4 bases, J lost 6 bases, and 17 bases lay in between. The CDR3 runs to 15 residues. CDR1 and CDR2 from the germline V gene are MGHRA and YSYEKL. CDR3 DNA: TGCGCCAGCAGCCCCCACGCAGGGGAACGGGATACGCAGTATTTT. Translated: CASSPHAGERDTQYF.

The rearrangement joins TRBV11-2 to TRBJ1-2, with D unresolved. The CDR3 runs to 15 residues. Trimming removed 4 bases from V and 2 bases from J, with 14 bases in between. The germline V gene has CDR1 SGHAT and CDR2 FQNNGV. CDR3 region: CASSYNLGENYGYTF. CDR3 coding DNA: TGTGCCAGCAGCTACAATCTTGGGGAGAACTATGGCTACACCTTC.

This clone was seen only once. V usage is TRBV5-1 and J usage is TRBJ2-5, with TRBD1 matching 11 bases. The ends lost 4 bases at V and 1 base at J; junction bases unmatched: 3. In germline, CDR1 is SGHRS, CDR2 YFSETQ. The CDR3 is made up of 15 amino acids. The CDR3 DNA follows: TGCGCCAGCAGCCCAGGGACAGGGGGCCAAGAGACCCAGTACTTC. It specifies CASSPGTGGQETQYF.

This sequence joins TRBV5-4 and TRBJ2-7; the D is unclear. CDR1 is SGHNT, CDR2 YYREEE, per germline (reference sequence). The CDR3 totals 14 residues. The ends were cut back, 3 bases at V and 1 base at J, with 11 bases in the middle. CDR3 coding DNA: TGTGCCAGCAGCTCGGCTAGGGTATCCTACGAGCAGTACTTC. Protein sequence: CASSSARVSYEQYF.

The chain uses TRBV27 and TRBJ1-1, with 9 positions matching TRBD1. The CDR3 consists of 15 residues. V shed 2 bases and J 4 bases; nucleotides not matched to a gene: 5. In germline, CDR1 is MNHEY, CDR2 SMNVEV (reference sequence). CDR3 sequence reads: CASSLGQGMGTEAFF. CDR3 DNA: TGTGCCAGCAGTTTAGGACAGGGGATGGGCACTGAAGCTTTCTTT.